This TCR beta chain was sequenced during a study of naive and memory T cell subsets. The study, taken as a whole, reports: Gini index rose across naive, CM, EM and EMRA in CD4 and CD8. In naive cells, over 85% of TCR sequences were seen only once.

This clonotype has only a few counts. Antigen unknown. Germline V gives CDR1 SGHTS, CDR2 YDEGEE. The V gene end was trimmed by 4 bases and the J gene end by 8 bases; junction bases not matched to a gene: 4. There are 13 residues in the CDR3. An equimolar mix of two oligonucleotides served as the beta constant-region primer for TRBC1 and TRBC2. Ligated cDNA was amplified by four rounds of PCR with nested alpha and beta constant-region primers and SP2. Ligation attached a single-stranded oligonucleotide with a 12-nucleotide UMI and the SP2 primer to the cDNA 3' end. TCRdb called the UMI-ligation and nested PCR reads again in MiXCR, with one record for every CDR3 protein. In the table there are tens of thousands of distinct CDR3 sequences, around 9% of which are singletons.

J is TRBJ2-1 and V is TRBV5-8; 9 bases map to TRBD2. This receptor was taken from a human donor in good health. Specimen: naive CD8+ T cells from blood. In nucleotides, the CDR3 is TGTGCCAGCAGCGTACTAGCGGGTGATGAGCAGTTCTTC. As protein: CASSVLAGDEQFF.